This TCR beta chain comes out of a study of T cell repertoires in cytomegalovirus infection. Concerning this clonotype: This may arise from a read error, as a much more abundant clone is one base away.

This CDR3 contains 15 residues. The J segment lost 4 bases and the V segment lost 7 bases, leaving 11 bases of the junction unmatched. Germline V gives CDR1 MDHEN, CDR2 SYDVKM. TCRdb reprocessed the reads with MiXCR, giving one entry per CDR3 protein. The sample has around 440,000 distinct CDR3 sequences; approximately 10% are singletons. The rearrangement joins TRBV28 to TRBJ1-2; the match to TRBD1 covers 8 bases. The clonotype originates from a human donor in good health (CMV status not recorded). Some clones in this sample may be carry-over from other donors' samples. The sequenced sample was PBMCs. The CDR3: CASMNSDRAGYGYTF. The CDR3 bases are TGTGCCAGCATGAACTCGGACAGGGCGGGCTATGGCTACACCTTC.